These 29 T cell receptor beta chains were sequenced from one sample in a study of CD8+CD57+ T cells in acquired aplastic anemia. Genomic DNA was employed as the template in profiling TCR beta VDJ and CDR3. TCRdb independently ran MiXCR on the reads; one entry per CDR3 protein. The sample includes roughly 250,000 distinct CDR3 sequences, approximately 79% of them seen just once. Sequencing was done on patients that had shown CD8+CD57+ cell expansion by flow cytometry. The sequencing input was sorted CD4+, CD8+, or CD8+CD57+ T cells (not recorded which) from PBMCs. All receptors come from a human donor with aplastic anemia.

The V call is TRBV15, the J call TRBJ2-7; the match to TRBD1 covers 10 bases. This CDR3 comprises 16 residues. Germline CDR1 reads LNHNV; CDR2 reads YYDKDF (reference sequence). Trimming at V came to 10 bases and at J to 9 bases, leaving 21 bases not matched to a gene. The CDR3 sequence is CASRTPGQGKMDAQYV. The CDR3 DNA reads TGTGCCAGCAGGACACCGGGACAGGGGAAGATGGACGCGCAGTACGTC.

The rearrangement links TRBV7-6 to TRBJ2-1; 8 positions match TRBD1. This CDR3 contains 16 residues. Germline-derived CDR1 and CDR2 are SGHVS and FNYEAQ. The V and J ends lost 4 bases and 13 bases, in that order; junction bases with no gene match: 18. For the CDR3, the DNA is TGTGCCAGCAGCTCAGACAGGGGCGGGTGGAGCCATCACCAGTTCTTC. This encodes CASSSDRGGWSHHQFF.

With regard to this clonotype: The conserved final phenylalanine or tryptophan is absent from the CDR3, which likely points to a read error. This chain uses TRBV11-1 with TRBJ2-1; TRBD1 aligns across 7 bases. Per germline, CDR1 SGHAT and CDR2 FQDESV (reference sequence). The CDR3 is 13 amino acids. The CDR3 here is CASSLDGTDEQFL. For the CDR3, the DNA is TGTGCCAGCAGTTTAGATGGGACAGATGAGCAGTTCCTC.

This clonotype is a singleton in its sample. The J gene is TRBJ2-7, the V gene TRBV27; 7 bases line up with TRBD2. J gave up 11 bases and V 6 bases, and 16 bases lay outside the gene matches. This CDR3 region has 14 residues. Per germline, CDR1 MNHEY and CDR2 SMNVEV (reference sequence). CDR3 nucleotide sequence: TGTGCCAGCAGAGACTCTAGCGGTGAATACAATGAGTACTTC. The encoded protein is CASRDSSGEYNEYF.

V and J are TRBV11-2 and TRBJ2-1; TRBD2 agrees at 7 bases. Trimming cost V 5 bases and J 6 bases; bases outside gene matches: 10. The V gene's germline CDR1 is SGHAT and CDR2 FQNNGV. The CDR3 sequence is 15 residues long. CDR3 amino acids: CASSTTELASNEQFF. The CDR3 DNA reads as TGTGCCAGCAGCACTACAGAACTAGCGTCCAATGAGCAGTTCTTC.

Details on this clonotype: It is likely a read error, because the conserved phenylalanine at the end of the CDR3 is missing. It is unclear where the CDR3 begins or ends on the DNA, so no DNA is shown, and the CDR3 is as TCRdb lists it. This chain links TRBV7-8 with TRBJ2-3; the DNA was not compared with TRBD1, the D call given in the table. The CDR3 spans 13 residues, counting both ends. The germline CDR1 and CDR2 sequences are SGHVS and FQNEAQ. This CDR3 is CASSFQADGTALS.

The chain links TRBV7-6 to TRBJ2-1; D gene unclear. This CDR3 has 16 amino acids. V was shortened by 8 bases and J by 10 bases, with 27 bases between the two germline ends. Germline V gene lookup returns CDR1 SGHVS and CDR2 FNYEAQ. The CDR3 DNA follows: TGTGCCAGCGGCACCCAACAAGACACCCGGAACTTCGAGCAGTTCTTC. Its translation is CASGTQQDTRNFEQFF.

This chain uses TRBV29-1 with TRBJ2-3; D gene ambiguous. The CDR3 covers 10 residues. Germline V gene data show CDR1 as SQVTM and CDR2 as ANQGSEA. V lost 3 bases and J 6 bases, leaving 4 bases between the germline ends. The CDR3, as DNA: TGCAGCGTTGATCGGGATACGCAGTATTTT. Translation: CSVDRDTQYF.

The chain joins TRBV5-6 to TRBJ2-1; 9 bases map to TRBD2. From germline, CDR1 is SGHDT and CDR2 YYEEEE. V lost 2 bases, J lost 8 bases, and 11 bases stayed unmatched. The CDR3 loop spans 16 amino acids. The CDR3 is CASSLGQSGGSDEQFF. In nucleotides, the CDR3 is TGTGCCAGCAGCTTAGGACAGAGCGGGGGGAGCGATGAGCAGTTCTTC. The complete variable domain, with remaining parts taken from reference TRBV5-6 and TRBJ2-1, reads DAGVTQSPTHLIKTRGQQVTLRCSPKSGHDTVSWYQQALGQGPQFIFQYYEEEERQRGNFPDRFSGHQFPNYSSELNVNALLLGDSALYLCASSLGQSGGSDEQFFGPGTRLTVL.

Notes on this clonotype: One end of the junction is discordant with germline, which a read error may explain. This sequence joins TRBV7-2 and TRBJ1-2, with D perhaps TRBD1 (5 bases). Germline CDR1 is SGHTA and CDR2 is FQGNSA. The CDR3 totals 13 residues. CDR3: CASSLAGGPGTQF. The CDR3 DNA sequence: TGTGCCAGCAGCTTAGCGGGGGGTCCCGGTACCCAGTTC.

The V gene is TRBV2, the J gene TRBJ2-6; perhaps TRBD1 as D (6 bases). The V and J ends lost 8 bases and 4 bases respectively, with 18 bases between them. Per the germline V gene, CDR1 is SNHLY and CDR2 is FYNNEI. The CDR3 covers 16 residues. CDR3 residues: CASGVGGSDGANVLTF. The CDR3 region has the DNA TGTGCCAGCGGCGTAGGGGGTAGCGACGGGGCCAACGTCCTGACTTTC.

The genes are TRBV7-8 and TRBJ2-5; D might be TRBD2 (6 bases). Per germline, CDR1 SGHVS and CDR2 FQNEAQ. The V end lost 1 base, the J end lost 10 bases, and 19 bases lay between the germline ends. The CDR3 length is 15 residues. This CDR3 is CASSLGGGPDTHQYF. The CDR3 nucleotides read TGTGCCAGCAGCTTAGGGGGAGGTCCCGATACGCACCAGTACTTC.

CDR3 sequence: CASSLGGRKKQYF. In DNA form, the CDR3 reads TGCGCCAGCAGCTTGGGGGGCCGGAAAAAGCAGTATTTT. V is TRBV5-1 and J is TRBJ2-3; D possibly corresponds to TRBD1 (5 bases). This CDR3 contains 13 residues. Germline V gene data show CDR1 as SGHRS and CDR2 as YFSETQ. V lost 0 bases, J lost 11 bases, and 13 bases lay in between.

This clonotype was recorded only once. At one end, the junction sequence differs from germline, possibly due to a read error. The J gene is TRBJ2-5, the V gene TRBV2, with D perhaps matching TRBD1 or TRBD2 (6 bases each). The CDR3 totals 14 residues. Per germline, CDR1 SNHLY and CDR2 FYNNEI. CDR3 loop: CASRDGGTDAQYFF. For the CDR3, the DNA is TGTGCCAGCAGGGACGGGGGCACAGATGCGCAGTATTTTTTC. Filled out from reference TRBV2 and TRBJ2-5, the complete variable domain reads EPEVTQTPSHQVTQMGQEVILRCVPISNHLYFYWYRQILGQKVEFLVSFYNNEISEKSEIFDDQFSVERPDGSNFTLKIRSTKLEDSAMYFCASRDGGTDAQYFFGPGTRLLVL.

Points on this clonotype: The final CDR3 position lacks the conserved phenylalanine or tryptophan, pointing to a likely read error. The limits of the CDR3 on the DNA are not certain, so only TCRdb's listed CDR3 is given. V usage is TRBV2 and J usage is TRBJ2-7; the table's D gene call, TRBD2, was not cross checked with the DNA. Germline V gene lookup returns CDR1 SNHLY and CDR2 FYNNEI. The length of the CDR3 is 14 amino acids, counting both ends. CDR3 region: CATSGRGLASQQHC.

This clonotype came up a few times. The conserved closing phenylalanine or tryptophan is absent in this CDR3, likely reflecting a read error. The limits of the CDR3 on the DNA are not certain, so only TCRdb's listed CDR3 is given. The chain employs TRBV2 and TRBJ1-1; no DNA check was done on the table's D call, TRBD1. The V gene's germline CDR1 is SNHLY and CDR2 FYNNEI. The CDR3 is 15 residues long, counting both termini. Here the CDR3 reads CASSLDLTGNTEAFG.

The chain combines TRBV2 with TRBJ1-4; D not certain. The V end lost 6 bases, the J end lost 17 bases, and 25 bases lay between the germline ends. Germline lookup yields CDR1 SNHLY and CDR2 FYNNEI. The CDR3 is 14 residues long. The CDR3 region is CASRYVSTNEKHFF. The CDR3 DNA sequence: TGTGCCAGCAGGTACGTCTCAACTAATGAAAAGCATTTTTTT.

A note on this clonotype: One junction end disagrees with the germline gene, perhaps due to a read error. V is TRBV7-9 and J is TRBJ2-3, with TRBD2 matching over 9 bases. CDR3 length: 14 residues. Germline V CDR1 and CDR2: SEHNR, FQNEAQ (reference sequence). The CDR3 bases are TGTACCAGCAGCTTCCTAGCGGGAACGACCTCCCAGCAGTTT. Translation gives CTSSFLAGTTSQQF.

The CDR3 sequence: CSARVPRIPSYNEQFF. The CDR3 coding sequence is TGCAGTGCTAGAGTTCCTAGAATACCTTCATACAATGAGCAGTTCTTC. The V call is TRBV20-1, the J call TRBJ2-1; D is unresolved. CDR3 size: 16 residues. The germline CDR1 and CDR2 sequences are DFQATT and SNEGSKA (reference sequence). Trimming shortened V by 1 base and J by 4 bases, and 17 bases separated the two germline ends.

About this clonotype itself: A much larger clone differs by one base, so this may be a read error. This chain connects TRBV7-2 to TRBJ2-6; tentative D call: TRBD2 (6 bases). The CDR3 runs to 16 residues. Trimming removed 0 bases from V and 16 bases from J, with 22 bases in between. Germline V gene lookup returns CDR1 SGHTA and CDR2 FQGNSA. CDR3 nucleotide sequence: TGTGCCAGCAGCTTAGCGGGAGGTTACGATACGAAGTATCTGACTTTC. It is translated as CASSLAGGYDTKYLTF. Using reference TRBV7-2 and TRBJ2-6 for the parts outside the CDR3, the full variable domain is GAGVSQSPSNKVTEKGKDVELRCDPISGHTALYWYRQSLGQGLEFLIYFQGNSAPDKSGLPSDRFSAERTGGSVSTLTIQRTQQEDSAVYLCASSLAGGYDTKYLTFGAGSRLTVL.

The rearrangement links TRBV7-9 to TRBJ1-1, with D possibly being TRBD1 (5 bases). The CDR3 runs to 19 residues. From germline, CDR1 is SEHNR and CDR2 FQNEAQ (reference sequence). V was trimmed by 3 bases and J by 1 base, leaving 24 bases between them. CDR3 sequence: CASSFQRSGGSGANTEAFF. The CDR3 nucleotides are TGTGCCAGCAGCTTTCAAAGAAGCGGGGGGAGCGGGGCGAACACTGAAGCTTTCTTT.

Concerning this clonotype: Sequence at one end of the junction differs from germline and may be a read error. The chain is built from TRBV24-1 and TRBJ1-4; D is ambiguous. Germline V gene sequence: CDR1 KGHDR, CDR2 SFDVKD. The CDR3 contains 17 residues. The CDR3 protein is CATSESSGAQINAKLFF. The CDR3 bases are TGTGCCACCAGTGAGTCCTCAGGAGCACAAATTAATGCAAAACTCTTTTTT.

This chain connects TRBV6-5 to TRBJ2-5; perhaps TRBD1 as D (5 bases). The CDR3 is 15 amino acids. CDR1 and CDR2 from the germline V gene are MNHEY and SVGAGI. The ends were cut back, 2 bases at V and 4 bases at J, with 14 bases in the middle. This CDR3 is CASSYGSGAGETQYF. The CDR3 DNA is TGTGCCAGCAGTTACGGATCTGGGGCAGGAGAGACCCAGTACTTC.

As regards this clonotype: An end of the junction does not agree with germline; a read error may underlie this. This chain links TRBV7-9 with TRBJ2-5; 12 bases agree with TRBD2. Germline values: CDR1 SEHNR, CDR2 FQNEAQ (reference sequence). The CDR3 is 14 amino acids. CDR3 region: CASSHPLTSGSEDF. The CDR3 DNA reads as TGTGCCAGCAGCCATCCTTTGACTAGCGGGAGCGAGGACTTC.

The V and J genes are TRBV7-8 and TRBJ2-3; D ambiguous. The V end was cut by 1 base, the J end by 11 bases, with 22 bases between. This CDR3 contains 16 residues. The V gene's germline CDR1 is SGHVS and CDR2 FQNEAQ. The CDR3 region has the DNA TGTGCCAGCAGCTTAGATGGAGCCGTCCGATCAGACGGGCAGTATTTT. It yields the protein CASSLDGAVRSDGQYF.

The chain is built from TRBV7-9 and TRBJ2-1, with 8 bases identical to TRBD2. Losses at the gene ends were 11 bases for V and 12 bases for J; bases not matched to a gene: 12. Looked up from germline, CDR1 is SEHNR and CDR2 is FQNEAQ (reference sequence). CDR3 size: 12 residues. CDR3: CAGRGGRDTQFF. CDR3 sequence (DNA): TGTGCCGGACGCGGGGGGAGGGATACGCAGTTCTTC. Looking up the rest from reference TRBV7-9 and TRBJ2-1 gives the full variable domain: DTGVSQNPRHKITKRGQNVTFRCDPISEHNRLYWYRQTLGQGPEFLTYFQNEAQLEKSRLLSDRFSAERPKGSFSTLEIQRTEQGDSAMYLCAGRGGRDTQFFGPGTRLTVL.

This chain's CDR3 is CASKWAVATYQQYV. CDR3 DNA sequence: TGTGCCAGCAAGTGGGCGGTGGCAACCTACCAGCAATACGTC. V and J are TRBV7-9 and TRBJ2-7; D is undetermined. Germline loops: CDR1 SEHNR, CDR2 FQNEAQ (reference sequence). The CDR3 sequence is 14 residues long.

The V and J genes are TRBV7-8 and TRBJ1-1; the D is unclear. The CDR3 runs to 15 residues. CDR1 is SGHVS and CDR2 is FQNEAQ in the germline V gene. Trimming removed 0 bases at V and 13 bases at J, with 21 bases between. This chain's CDR3 is CASSLAGSRNTQYFF. DNA of the CDR3: TGTGCCAGCAGCTTAGCGGGGAGTCGGAATACGCAGTATTTCTTT. Combining the CDR3 with reference TRBV7-8 and TRBJ1-1 gives the whole variable domain GAGVSQSPRYKVAKRGQDVALRCDPISGHVSLFWYQQALGQGPEFLTYFQNEAQLDKSGLPSDRFFAERPEGSVSTLKIQRTQQEDSAVYLCASSLAGSRNTQYFFGQGTRLTVV.

This chain joins TRBV5-6 and TRBJ2-3; 9 nucleotides match TRBD1. CDR3 length equals 15 residues. V lost 0 bases and J lost 2; bases outside the gene matches: 1. Germline V gene sequence: CDR1 SGHDT, CDR2 YYEEEE. CDR3 loop: CASSLGDRDTDTQYF. The CDR3 nucleotides read TGTGCCAGCAGCTTGGGGGACAGGGACACAGATACGCAGTATTTT. The full variable domain, its missing parts supplied by reference TRBV5-6 and TRBJ2-3, is DAGVTQSPTHLIKTRGQQVTLRCSPKSGHDTVSWYQQALGQGPQFIFQYYEEEERQRGNFPDRFSGHQFPNYSSELNVNALLLGDSALYLCASSLGDRDTDTQYFGPGTRLTVL.